This TCR beta chain came from a study of T cell changes during pregnancy in multiple sclerosis. Sequenced by immunoSEQ multiplex PCR; TCRdb stores in-frame clones only, minus some. The sample gives roughly 49,000 clones, 85% to 95% of which show up once; more than 3% is in the top ten. CDR1 SGHRS and CDR2 YFSETQ come from the germline V gene. CDR3 length: 15 residues. This chain uses TRBV5-1 with TRBJ2-5, with 11 bases matching TRBD1. The DNA end is a closer match to TRBJ2-7, so the J assignment may be wrong. This material consisted of CD8+ T cells from peripheral blood mononuclear cells, taken after pregnancy. The TCR comes from a female donor with multiple sclerosis, enrolled in a pregnancy study. The CDR3 here is CASSFRTGGQYEQYF. In DNA form, the CDR3 reads TGCGCCAGCAGCTTCCGGACAGGGGGCCAATACGAGCAGTACTTC.